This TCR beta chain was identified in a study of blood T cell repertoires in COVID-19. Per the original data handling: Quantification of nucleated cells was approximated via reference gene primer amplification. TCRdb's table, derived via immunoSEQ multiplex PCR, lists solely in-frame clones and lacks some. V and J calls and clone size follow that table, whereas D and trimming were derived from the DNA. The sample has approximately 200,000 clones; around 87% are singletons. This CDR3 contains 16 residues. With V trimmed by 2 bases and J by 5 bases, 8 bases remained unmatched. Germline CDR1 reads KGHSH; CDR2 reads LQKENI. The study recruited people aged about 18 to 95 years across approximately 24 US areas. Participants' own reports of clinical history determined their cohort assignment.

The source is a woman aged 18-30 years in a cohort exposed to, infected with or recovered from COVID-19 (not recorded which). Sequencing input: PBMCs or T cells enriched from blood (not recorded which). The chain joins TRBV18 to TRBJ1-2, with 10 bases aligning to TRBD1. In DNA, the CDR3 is TGTGCCAGCTCACCAGAGATAGGGGACAGGGGATATGGCTACACCTTC. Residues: CASSPEIGDRGYGYTF.